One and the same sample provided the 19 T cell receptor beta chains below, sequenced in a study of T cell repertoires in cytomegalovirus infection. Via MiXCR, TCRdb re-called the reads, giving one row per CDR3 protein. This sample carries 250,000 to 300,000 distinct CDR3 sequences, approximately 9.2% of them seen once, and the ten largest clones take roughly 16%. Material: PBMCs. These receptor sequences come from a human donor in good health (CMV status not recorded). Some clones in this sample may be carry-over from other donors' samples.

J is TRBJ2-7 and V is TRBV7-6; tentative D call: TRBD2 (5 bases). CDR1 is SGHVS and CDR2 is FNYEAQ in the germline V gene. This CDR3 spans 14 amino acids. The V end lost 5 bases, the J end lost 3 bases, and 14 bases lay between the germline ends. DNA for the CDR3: TGTGCCAGCAGCCCGGAGGCGGGTTTCTACGAGCAGTACTTC. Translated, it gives CASSPEAGFYEQYF.

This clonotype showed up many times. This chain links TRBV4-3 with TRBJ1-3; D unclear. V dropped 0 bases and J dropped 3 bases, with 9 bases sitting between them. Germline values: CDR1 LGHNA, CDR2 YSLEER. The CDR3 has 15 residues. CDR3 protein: CASSQDTGSGNTIYF. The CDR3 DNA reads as TGCGCCAGCAGCCAAGATACGGGGAGTGGAAACACCATATATTTT.

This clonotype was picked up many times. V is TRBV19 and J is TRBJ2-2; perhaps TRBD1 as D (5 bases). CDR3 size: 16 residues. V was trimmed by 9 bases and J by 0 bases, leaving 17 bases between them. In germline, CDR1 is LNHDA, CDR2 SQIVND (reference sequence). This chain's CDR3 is CASKGSKGANTGELFF. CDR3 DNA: TGTGCCAGCAAAGGCAGTAAAGGGGCGAACACCGGGGAGCTGTTTTTT.

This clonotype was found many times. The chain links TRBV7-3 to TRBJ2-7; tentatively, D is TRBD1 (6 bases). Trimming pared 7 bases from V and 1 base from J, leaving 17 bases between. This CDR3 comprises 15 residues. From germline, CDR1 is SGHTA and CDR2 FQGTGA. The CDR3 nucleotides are TGTGCCAGCACCCCGTTACTGGGGGCATCCTACGAGCAGTACTTC. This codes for CASTPLLGASYEQYF.

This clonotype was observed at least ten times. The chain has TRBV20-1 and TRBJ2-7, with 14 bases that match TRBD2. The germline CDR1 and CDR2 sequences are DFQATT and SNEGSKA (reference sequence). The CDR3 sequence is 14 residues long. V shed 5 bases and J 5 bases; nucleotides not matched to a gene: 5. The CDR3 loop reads CSAPTSGGEDEQYF. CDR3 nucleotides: TGCAGTGCTCCGACTAGCGGGGGGGAGGACGAGCAGTACTTC.

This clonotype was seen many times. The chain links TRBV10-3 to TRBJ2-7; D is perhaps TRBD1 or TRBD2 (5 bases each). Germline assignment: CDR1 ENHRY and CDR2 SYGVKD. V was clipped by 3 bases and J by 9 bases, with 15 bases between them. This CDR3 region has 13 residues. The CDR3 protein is CAISDREGTMQYF. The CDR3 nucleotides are TGTGCCATCAGTGACCGTGAGGGGACGATGCAGTACTTC.

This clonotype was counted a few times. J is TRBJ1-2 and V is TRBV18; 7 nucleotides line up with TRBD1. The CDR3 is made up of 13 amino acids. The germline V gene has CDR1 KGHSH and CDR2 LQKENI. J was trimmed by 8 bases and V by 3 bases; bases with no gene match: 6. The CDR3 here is CASSPAGGHGYTF. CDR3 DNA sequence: TGTGCCAGCTCACCGGCAGGGGGACACGGCTACACCTTC.

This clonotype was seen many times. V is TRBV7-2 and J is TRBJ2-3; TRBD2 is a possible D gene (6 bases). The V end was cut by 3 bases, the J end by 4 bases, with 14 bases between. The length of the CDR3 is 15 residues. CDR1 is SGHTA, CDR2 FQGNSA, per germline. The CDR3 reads CASSLGLTRADTQYF. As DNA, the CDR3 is TGTGCCAGCAGCTTGGGACTTACCCGGGCAGATACGCAGTATTTT.

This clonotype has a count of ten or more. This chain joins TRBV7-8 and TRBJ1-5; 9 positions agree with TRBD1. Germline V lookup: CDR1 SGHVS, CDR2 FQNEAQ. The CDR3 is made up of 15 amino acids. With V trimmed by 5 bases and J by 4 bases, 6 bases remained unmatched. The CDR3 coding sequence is TGTGCCAGCAGCACTGGACAGGGGAGTAATCAGCCCCAGCATTTT. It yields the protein CASSTGQGSNQPQHF.

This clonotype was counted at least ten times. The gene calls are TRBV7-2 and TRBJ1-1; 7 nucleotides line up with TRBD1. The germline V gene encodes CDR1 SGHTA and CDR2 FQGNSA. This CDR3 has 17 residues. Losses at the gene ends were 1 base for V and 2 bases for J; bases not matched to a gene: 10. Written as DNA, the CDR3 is TGTGCCAGCAGCTTAGAGGGAAGGGGGCTGATCAACACTGAAGCTTTCTTT. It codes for CASSLEGRGLINTEAFF.

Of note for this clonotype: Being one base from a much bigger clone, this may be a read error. CDR3 amino acids: CASSLGQGSTEASF. Written as DNA, the CDR3 is TGTGCCAGCAGCTTGGGACAGGGCTCCACTGAAGCTTCCTTT. V and J are TRBV7-6 and TRBJ1-1; 9 bases are shared with TRBD1. The CDR3 is made up of 14 amino acids. The V gene's germline CDR1 is SGHVS and CDR2 FNYEAQ.

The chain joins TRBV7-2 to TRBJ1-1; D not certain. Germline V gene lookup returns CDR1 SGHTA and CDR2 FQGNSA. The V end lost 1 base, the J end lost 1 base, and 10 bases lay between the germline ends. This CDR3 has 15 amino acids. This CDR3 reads CASSLERHRNTEAFF. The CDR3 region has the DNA TGTGCCAGCAGCTTAGAAAGGCATAGGAACACTGAAGCTTTCTTT.

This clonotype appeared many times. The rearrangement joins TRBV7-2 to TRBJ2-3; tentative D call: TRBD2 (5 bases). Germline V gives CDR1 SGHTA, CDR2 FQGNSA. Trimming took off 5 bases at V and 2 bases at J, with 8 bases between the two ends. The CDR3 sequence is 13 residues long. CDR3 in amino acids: CASSPGNTDTQYF. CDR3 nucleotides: TGTGCCAGCAGCCCGGGGAACACAGATACGCAGTATTTT. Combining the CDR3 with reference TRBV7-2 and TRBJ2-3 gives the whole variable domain GAGVSQSPSNKVTEKGKDVELRCDPISGHTALYWYRQSLGQGLEFLIYFQGNSAPDKSGLPSDRFSAERTGGSVSTLTIQRTQQEDSAVYLCASSPGNTDTQYFGPGTRLTVL.

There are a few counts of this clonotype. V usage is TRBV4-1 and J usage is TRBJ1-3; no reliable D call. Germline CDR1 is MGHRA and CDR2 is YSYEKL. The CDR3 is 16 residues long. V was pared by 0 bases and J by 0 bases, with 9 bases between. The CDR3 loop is CASSQDVPSSGNTIYF. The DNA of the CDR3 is TGCGCCAGCAGCCAAGACGTCCCGAGCTCTGGAAACACCATATATTTT.

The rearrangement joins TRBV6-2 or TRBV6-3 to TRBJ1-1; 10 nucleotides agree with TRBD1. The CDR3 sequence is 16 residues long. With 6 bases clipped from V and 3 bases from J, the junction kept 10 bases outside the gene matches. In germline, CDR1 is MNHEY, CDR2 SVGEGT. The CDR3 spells CASRSRDRGWDTEAFF. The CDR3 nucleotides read TGTGCCAGCAGAAGCCGGGACAGGGGTTGGGACACTGAAGCTTTCTTT.

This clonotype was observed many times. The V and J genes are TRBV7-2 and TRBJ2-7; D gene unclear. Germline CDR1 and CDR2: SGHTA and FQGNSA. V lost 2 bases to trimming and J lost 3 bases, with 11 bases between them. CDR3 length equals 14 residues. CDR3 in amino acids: CASSLMRDNYEQYF. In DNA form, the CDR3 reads TGTGCCAGCAGCTTAATGAGAGACAACTACGAGCAGTACTTC.

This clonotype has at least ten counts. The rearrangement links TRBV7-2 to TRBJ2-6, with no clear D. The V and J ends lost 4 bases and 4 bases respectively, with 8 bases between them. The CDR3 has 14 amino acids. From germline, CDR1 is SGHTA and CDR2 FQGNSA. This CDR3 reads CASSSLPGANVLTF. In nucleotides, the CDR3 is TGTGCCAGCAGCTCCTTACCCGGGGCCAACGTCCTGACTTTC.

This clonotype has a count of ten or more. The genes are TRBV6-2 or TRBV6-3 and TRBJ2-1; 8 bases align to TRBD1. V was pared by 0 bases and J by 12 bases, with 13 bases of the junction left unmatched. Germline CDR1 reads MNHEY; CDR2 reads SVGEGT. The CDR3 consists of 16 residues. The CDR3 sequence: CASSYSISGQVPRQFF. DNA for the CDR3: TGTGCCAGCAGTTACTCGATTTCGGGACAGGTTCCACGGCAGTTCTTC.

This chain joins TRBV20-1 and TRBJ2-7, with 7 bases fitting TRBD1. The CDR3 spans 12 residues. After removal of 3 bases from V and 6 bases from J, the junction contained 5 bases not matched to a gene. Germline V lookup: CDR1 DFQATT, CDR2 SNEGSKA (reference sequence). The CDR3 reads CSASRTGSEQYF. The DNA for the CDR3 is TGCAGTGCTAGTAGGACAGGCTCCGAGCAGTACTTC.